This T cell receptor beta chain was obtained from a study of T-cell reconstitution after alpha-beta-depleted transplantation in children. Preparation of the TCRbeta library was carried out with unique molecular identifiers. TCRdb reanalysed the PCR reads using MiXCR and keeps one entry per CDR3 protein. Here the sample spans around 450,000 distinct CDR3 sequences, about 11% being singletons. Per the germline V gene, CDR1 is SNHLY and CDR2 is FYNNEI. V gave up 4 bases and J gave up 4 bases; unmatched junction bases: 5. The CDR3 is 16 amino acids. This clonotype was picked up a small number of times. Its antigen is not known. Study results and limitations: Expanded graft clones numbering several hundred reportedly gave rise to alpha-beta T cells about two months after transplant. Day-60 TCRbeta diversity that was high in some patients was derived from surviving recipient T cells and thymic progenitors. T cells produced anew were the main source of T-cell counts and diversity one year after transplant.

The V gene is TRBV2, the J gene TRBJ2-3; 13 positions match TRBD2. The source was PBMCs, collected before TCRalphabeta/CD19-depleted stem cell transplant. The sequence was obtained from a child younger than 10 with inherited bone marrow failure, due to receive a stem cell transplant. DNA of the CDR3: TGTGCCAGCAGTGTACTAGCGGGAGGGCCCGCAGATACGCAGTATTTT. This codes for CASSVLAGGPADTQYF.